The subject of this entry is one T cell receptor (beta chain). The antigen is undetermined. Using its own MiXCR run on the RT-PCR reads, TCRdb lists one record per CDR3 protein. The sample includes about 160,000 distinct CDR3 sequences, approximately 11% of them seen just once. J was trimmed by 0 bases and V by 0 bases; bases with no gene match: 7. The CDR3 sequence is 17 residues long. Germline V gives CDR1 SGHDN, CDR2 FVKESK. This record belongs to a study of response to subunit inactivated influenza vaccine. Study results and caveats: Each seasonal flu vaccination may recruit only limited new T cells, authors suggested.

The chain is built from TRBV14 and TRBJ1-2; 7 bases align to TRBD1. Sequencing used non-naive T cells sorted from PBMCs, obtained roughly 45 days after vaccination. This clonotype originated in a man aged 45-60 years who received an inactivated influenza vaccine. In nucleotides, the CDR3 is TGTGCCAGCAGCCAAGATCTATTCGGGACAGCTAACTATGGCTACACCTTC. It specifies CASSQDLFGTANYGYTF.